The rows below give T cell receptor beta chains drawn from one sample of a study of blood T cell repertoires in COVID-19. Libraries were prepared by immunoSEQ multiplex PCR; TCRdb keeps only in-frame clonotypes and omits some of them. The data hold 190,000 or so clones, with 80% to 90% observed a single time. The sequenced sample was peripheral blood. The receptors here all came from a man aged 40-55 years with active or convalescent COVID-19. Both conserved end residues are part of each CDR3. A D gene is named only where the DNA matches it firmly. Only some rows state a clone size, as once, few, many or a class for expanded clones.

-,-,TRBJ2-2,TRBV24-1,TGTGCCACCAGTGATCGGGGACACGGGGAGCTGTTTTTT,CATSDRGHGELFF
TRBD1,-,TRBJ1-1,TRBV5-4,TGTGCCAGCAGCTTCCAGGGGGCTGAAGCTTTCTTT,CASSFQGAEAFF
TRBD2,-,TRBJ2-1,TRBV12-5,TGTGCTAGTGGTTTGGTACTCGGGGGGACCAACAATGAGCAGTTCTTC,CASGLVLGGTNNEQFF
-,-,TRBJ1-1,TRBV10-2,TGCGCCAGCAGGGGGCTCAGGAGGAACACTGAAGCTTTCTTT,CASRGLRRNTEAFF
TRBD2,-,TRBJ2-5,TRBV2,TGTGCCAGCACGGGACTAGCGGGGCGGGAGACCCAGTACTTC,CASTGLAGRETQYF
TRBD1,-,TRBJ2-7,TRBV19,TGTGCCAGTAGTGACCGGGACAGGGGGCGTGAGCAGTACTTC,CASSDRDRGREQYF
TRBD2,once,TRBJ2-7,TRBV9,TGTGCCAGCAGCGCGGGACTAGCCAACTACGAGCAGTACTTC,CASSAGLANYEQYF
TRBD2,-,TRBJ2-5,TRBV12-3/TRBV12-4,TGTGCCAGCAGTTCCGGGAGGGGAGAGACCCAGTACTTC,CASSSGRGETQYF
-,-,TRBJ1-1,TRBV19,TGTGCCAGTACCGAAATACAGGGTCGCACTGAAGCTTTCTTT,CASTEIQGRTEAFF
-,-,TRBJ2-1,TRBV5-1,TGCGCCAGCAGCTTGAAGATCGGTTCCATGCAGTTCTTC,CASSLKIGSMQFF
TRBD2,-,TRBJ2-6,TRBV19,TGTGCCAGTAGCGTCCTAGCGGGGGCCTCTGGGGCCAACGTCCTGACTTTC,CASSVLAGASGANVLTF
-,-,TRBJ1-1,TRBV7-9,TGTGCCAGCAGGGTCTCGGGGAACACTGAAGCTTTCTTT,CASRVSGNTEAFF
-,-,TRBJ1-1,TRBV29-1,TGCAGCGCCAGAGGGCAGAGGGGGACTGAAGCTTTCTTT,CSARGQRGTEAFF
-,-,TRBJ1-1,TRBV19,TGTGCCAGTAGTCGGAGGGTTTCAGCTTTCTTT,CASSRRVSAFF
-,-,TRBJ2-2,TRBV5-1,TGCGCCAGCAGCTTGGTCCAGGCGAACACCGGGGAGCTGTTTTTT,CASSLVQANTGELFF
TRBD1,-,TRBJ2-1,TRBV5-6,TGTGCCAGCAGCCCCGGACAGGGGTCCTACAATGAGCAGTTCTTC,CASSPGQGSYNEQFF
TRBD1,-,TRBJ1-1,TRBV6-2/TRBV6-3,TGTGCCAGCAGTTTAGGCCCAGGGGGCGAAGCTTTCTTT,CASSLGPGGEAFF
-,-,TRBJ1-2,TRBV28,TGTGCCAGCAGTTTTCGCTATGGCTACACCTTC,CASSFRYGYTF
-,-,TRBJ1-5,TRBV5-6,TGTGCCAGCAGCTTGGGCTCGGGGAATCAGCCCCAGCATTTT,CASSLGSGNQPQHF
-,once,TRBJ1-6,TRBV11-1,TGTGCCAGCAGCTTACTACAGGGTTCACCCCTCCACTTT,CASSLLQGSPLHF
-,-,TRBJ1-2,TRBV5-4,TGTGCCAGCAGCTTGGCGTACGGTTACGAAGGCTACACCTTC,CASSLAYGYEGYTF
-,-,TRBJ1-2,TRBV28,TGTGCCAGCAGTCCTCCGGGCTATGGCTACACCTTC,CASSPPGYGYTF
-,-,TRBJ1-1,TRBV2,TGTGCCAGCAGTGACGACAGCCCCACTGAAGCTTTCTTT,CASSDDSPTEAFF
-,-,TRBJ2-7,TRBV13,TGTGCCAGCAGCTGGGGGGACTCTCATTATTCCTACGAGCAGTACTTC,CASSWGDSHYSYEQYF
TRBD1,-,TRBJ1-6,TRBV30,TGTGCCTGGAGTGAATTGGACAGGATCAATTCACCCCTCCACTTT,CAWSELDRINSPLHF
-,-,TRBJ1-1,TRBV6-5,TGTGCCAGCATCGGAAGGAGGGGTAGGTACACTGAAGCTTTCTTT,CASIGRRGRYTEAFF
-,many,TRBJ2-7,TRBV5-1,TGCGCCAGCAGCTTGCCAGGAAGCGAGCAGTACTTC,CASSLPGSEQYF
TRBD2,-,TRBJ2-1,TRBV4-2,TGTGCCAGCAGCCAGCCGGGGGGGGGCCCGGAGCAGTTCTTC,CASSQPGGGPEQFF
-,-,TRBJ2-1,TRBV27,TGTGCCAGCAGTTTAACGCCCCAAGGACAATGGAATGAGCAGTTCTTC,CASSLTPQGQWNEQFF
TRBD1,-,TRBJ1-2,TRBV11-2,TGTGCCAGCAGCTTAGATCGGCAGGGGGGCACCTTC,CASSLDRQGGTF
-,-,TRBJ1-1,TRBV6-1,TGTGCCAGCAGTGAAGCATCGGGGAGCACTGAAGCTTTCTTT,CASSEASGSTEAFF
-,-,TRBJ1-5,TRBV12-5,TGTGCTAGTGGTCCCCCTGAGGCGGGAAACGAGCCCCAGCATTTT,CASGPPEAGNEPQHF
TRBD1,-,TRBJ2-7,TRBV7-2,TGTGCCAGCAGCTTAAAGGCACAGACAGGGATGAGCTCCTACGAGCAGTACTTC,CASSLKAQTGMSSYEQYF
TRBD2,-,TRBJ2-5,TRBV5-1,TGCGCCAGCGGGCCTGGCGGGGGACTCTGGGAGACCCAGTACTTC,CASGPGGGLWETQYF
TRBD1,-,TRBJ1-2,TRBV7-2,TGTGCCAGCAGCTTTCGACAGGGTCGGTCCTATGGCTACACCTTC,CASSFRQGRSYGYTF
-,-,TRBJ2-3,TRBV30,TGTGCCTGGAGTGTATCCGGGGGTAGCACAGATACGCAGTATTTT,CAWSVSGGSTDTQYF
-,few,TRBJ1-1,TRBV3-1/TRBV3-2,TGTGCCAGCAGCCAAAACTTGGGCATGAACACTGAAGCTTTCTTT,CASSQNLGMNTEAFF
TRBD1,-,TRBJ1-5,TRBV19,TGTGCCAGTAGTACCAGGACAGGGGGTATCCGCAATCAGCCCCAGCATTTT,CASSTRTGGIRNQPQHF
TRBD1,-,TRBJ1-2,TRBV10-2,TGCGCCAGCAGTGAGTCCCTGGGACAGAACTATGGCTACACCTTC,CASSESLGQNYGYTF
-,-,TRBJ1-2,TRBV5-1,TGCGCCAGCAGCTTATCTGCGGACTATGGCTACACCTTC,CASSLSADYGYTF